Listed below are T cell receptor beta chains from one sample, sequenced in a study of blood T cell repertoires in COVID-19. Produced via immunoSEQ multiplex PCR; TCRdb's table is partial and in-frame only. This table holds roughly 320,000 clones, over 90% found once. The sequencing input was PBMCs or T cells enriched from blood (not recorded which). All receptors come from a woman aged 25 to 39 who had been exposed to COVID-19. The CDR3 runs from the conserved cysteine through the conserved F or W. Fields, in order: J gene, clone size, V gene, D gene, CDR3 protein, CDR3 DNA. The D gene is left open where the match is weak. The size entry is marked missing in some rows and otherwise reads once, few, many or a size class.

TRBJ1-5 | - | TRBV19 | - | CASSSQGGQPQHF | TGTGCCAGTAGTAGCCAGGGCGGTCAGCCCCAGCATTTT
TRBJ1-3 | - | TRBV29-1 | - | CSVVSGVEIQSGNTIYF | TGCAGCGTTGTATCGGGAGTAGAAATCCAGTCTGGAAACACCATATATTTT
TRBJ1-5 | - | TRBV3-1/TRBV3-2 | - | CASSLAGKSNQPQHF | TGTGCCAGCAGCTTGGCAGGGAAAAGCAATCAGCCCCAGCATTTT
TRBJ2-2 | - | TRBV11-2 | - | CASSLGGRGRELFF | TGTGCCAGCAGCTTAGGTGGGCGGGGACGGGAGCTGTTTTTT
TRBJ1-2 | - | TRBV19 | TRBD1 | CASRDRAAPDYGYTF | TGTGCCAGTAGGGACAGGGCCGCCCCCGACTATGGCTACACCTTC
TRBJ1-2 | - | TRBV5-6 | TRBD1 | CASSSGTGVFSGGYTF | TGTGCCAGCAGCTCCGGGACAGGGGTTTTTTCGGGAGGCTACACCTTC
TRBJ1-2 | - | TRBV19 | - | CASRKYGYGYTF | TGTGCCAGTAGGAAATACGGCTATGGCTACACCTTC
TRBJ2-1 | - | TRBV4-1 | TRBD2 | CASSQDRGLSAYNEQFF | TGCGCCAGCAGCCAAGATAGGGGACTAAGCGCTTACAATGAGCAGTTCTTC
TRBJ2-1 | - | TRBV4-1 | - | CASSQDVGGGYNEQFF | TGCGCCAGCAGCCAAGATGTCGGCGGCGGGTATAATGAGCAGTTCTTC
TRBJ1-2 | - | TRBV29-1 | TRBD1 | CSVQGARFNGYTF | TGCAGCGTACAGGGGGCAAGGTTTAATGGCTACACCTTC
TRBJ2-5 | - | TRBV5-1 | - | CASSVLGAGETQYF | TGCGCCAGCAGCGTCTTAGGGGCTGGGGAGACCCAGTACTTC
TRBJ1-5 | - | TRBV9 | - | CASSVDGQDNQPQHF | TGTGCCAGCAGCGTAGACGGTCAGGACAATCAGCCCCAGCATTTT
TRBJ2-3 | once | TRBV12-3/TRBV12-4 | - | CASSFSADTQYF | TGTGCCAGCAGTTTTTCCGCAGATACGCAGTATTTT
TRBJ1-2 | - | TRBV2 | TRBD1 | CASTGPDRGPYGYTF | TGTGCCAGCACTGGTCCGGACAGGGGGCCCTATGGCTACACCTTC
TRBJ2-7 | - | TRBV19 | - | CATRDYRESYEQYF | TGTGCCACTCGGGATTACAGGGAGTCCTACGAGCAGTACTTC
TRBJ2-7 | - | TRBV28 | TRBD2 | CASSLSGTSGGDYEQYF | TGTGCCAGCAGTTTATCCGGGACTAGCGGGGGGGACTACGAGCAGTACTTC
TRBJ2-7 | - | TRBV7-6 | - | CASSRTREYEQYF | TGTGCCAGCAGCCGGACAAGGGAATACGAGCAGTACTTC
TRBJ1-2 | - | TRBV6-5 | - | CASRPTEIYGYTF | TGTGCCAGCAGGCCGACAGAGATATATGGCTACACCTTC
TRBJ2-5 | - | TRBV30 | TRBD1 | CAWSPGQGAQETQYF | TGTGCCTGGAGCCCGGGACAGGGAGCCCAAGAGACCCAGTACTTC